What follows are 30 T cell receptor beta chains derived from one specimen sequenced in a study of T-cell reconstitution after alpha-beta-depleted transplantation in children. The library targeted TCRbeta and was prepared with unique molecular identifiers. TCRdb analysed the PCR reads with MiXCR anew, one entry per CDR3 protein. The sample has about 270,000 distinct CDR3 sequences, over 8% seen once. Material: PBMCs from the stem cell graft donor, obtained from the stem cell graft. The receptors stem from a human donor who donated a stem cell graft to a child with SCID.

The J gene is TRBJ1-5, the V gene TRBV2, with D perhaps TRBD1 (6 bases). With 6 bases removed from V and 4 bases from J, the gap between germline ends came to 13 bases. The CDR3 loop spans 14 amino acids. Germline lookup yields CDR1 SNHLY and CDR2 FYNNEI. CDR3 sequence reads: CASRTWDINQPQHF. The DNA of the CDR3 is TGTGCCAGCAGGACCTGGGACATAAATCAGCCCCAGCATTTT.

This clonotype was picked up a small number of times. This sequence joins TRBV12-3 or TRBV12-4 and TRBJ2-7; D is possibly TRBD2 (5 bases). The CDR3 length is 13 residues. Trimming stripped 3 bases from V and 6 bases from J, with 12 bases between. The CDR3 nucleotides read TGTGCCAGCAGTTTCCTCCCCGAGGGCGAGCAGTACTTC. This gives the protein CASSFLPEGEQYF.

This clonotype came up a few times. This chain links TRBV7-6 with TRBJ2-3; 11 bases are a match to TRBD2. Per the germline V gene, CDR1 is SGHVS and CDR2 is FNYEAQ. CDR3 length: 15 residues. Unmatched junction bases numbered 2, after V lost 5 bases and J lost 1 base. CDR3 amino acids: CASSHSGGGTDTQYF. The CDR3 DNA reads TGTGCCAGCAGCCATAGCGGGGGGGGCACAGATACGCAGTATTTT. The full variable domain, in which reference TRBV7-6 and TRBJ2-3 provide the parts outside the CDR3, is GAGVSQSPRYKVTKRGQDVALRCDPISGHVSLYWYRQALGQGPEFLTYFNYEAQQDKSGLPNDRFSAERPEGSISTLTIQRTEQRDSAMYRCASSHSGGGTDTQYFGPGTRLTVL.

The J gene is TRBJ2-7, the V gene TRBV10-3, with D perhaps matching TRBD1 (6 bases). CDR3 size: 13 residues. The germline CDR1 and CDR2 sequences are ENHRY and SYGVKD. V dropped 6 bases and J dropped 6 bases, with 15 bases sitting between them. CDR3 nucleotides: TGTGCCATCAGCTTATCAGGGGAAGGCGAGCAGTACTTC. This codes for CAISLSGEGEQYF.

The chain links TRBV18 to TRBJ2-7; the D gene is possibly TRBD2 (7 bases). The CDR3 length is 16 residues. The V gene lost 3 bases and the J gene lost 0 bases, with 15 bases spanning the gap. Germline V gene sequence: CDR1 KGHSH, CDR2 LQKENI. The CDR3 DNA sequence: TGTGCCAGCTCACCCCGGGGAGGGGGAATCTCCTACGAGCAGTACTTC. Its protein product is CASSPRGGGISYEQYF.

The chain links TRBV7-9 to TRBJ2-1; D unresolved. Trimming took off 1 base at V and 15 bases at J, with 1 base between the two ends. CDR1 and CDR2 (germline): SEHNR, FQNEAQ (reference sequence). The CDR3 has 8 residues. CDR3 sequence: CASSLVFF. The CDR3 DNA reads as TGTGCCAGCAGCTTAGTGTTCTTC.

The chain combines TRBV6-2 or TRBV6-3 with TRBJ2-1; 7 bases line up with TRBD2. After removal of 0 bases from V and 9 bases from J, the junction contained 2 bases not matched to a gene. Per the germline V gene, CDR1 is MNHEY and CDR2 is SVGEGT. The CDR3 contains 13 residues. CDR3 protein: CASSYSGRGEQFF. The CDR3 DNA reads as TGTGCCAGCAGTTACTCAGGGAGGGGTGAGCAGTTCTTC.

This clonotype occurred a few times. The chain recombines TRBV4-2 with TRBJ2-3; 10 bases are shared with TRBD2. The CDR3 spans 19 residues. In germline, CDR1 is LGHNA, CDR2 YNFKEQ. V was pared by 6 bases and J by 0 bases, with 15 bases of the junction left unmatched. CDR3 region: CASSRGQVTSGPSTDTQYF. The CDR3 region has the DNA TGTGCCAGCAGTCGCGGACAGGTGACTAGCGGGCCTAGCACAGATACGCAGTATTTT.

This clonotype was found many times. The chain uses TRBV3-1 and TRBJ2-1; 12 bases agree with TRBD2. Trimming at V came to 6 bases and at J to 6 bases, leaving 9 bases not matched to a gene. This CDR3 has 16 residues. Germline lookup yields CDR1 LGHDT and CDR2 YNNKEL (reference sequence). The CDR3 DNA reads TGTGCCAGCAGGCCGGCTAGCGGGGGGGCAGGCAATGAGCAGTTCTTC. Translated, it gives CASRPASGGAGNEQFF.

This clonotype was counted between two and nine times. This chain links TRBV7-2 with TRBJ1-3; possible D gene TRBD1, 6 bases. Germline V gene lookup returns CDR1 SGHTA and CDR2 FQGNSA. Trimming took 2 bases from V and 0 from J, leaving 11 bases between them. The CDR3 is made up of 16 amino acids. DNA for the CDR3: TGTGCCAGCAGCTTACGGACAGCGACCTCTGGAAACACCATATATTTT. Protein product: CASSLRTATSGNTIYF. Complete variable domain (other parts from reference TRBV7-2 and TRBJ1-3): GAGVSQSPSNKVTEKGKDVELRCDPISGHTALYWYRQSLGQGLEFLIYFQGNSAPDKSGLPSDRFSAERTGGSVSTLTIQRTQQEDSAVYLCASSLRTATSGNTIYFGEGSWLTVV.

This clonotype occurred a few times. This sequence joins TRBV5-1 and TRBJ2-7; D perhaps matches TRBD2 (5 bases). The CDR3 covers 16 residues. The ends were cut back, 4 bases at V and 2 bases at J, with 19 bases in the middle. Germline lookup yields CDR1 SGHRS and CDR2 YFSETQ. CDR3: CASSPRFGEGAYEQYF. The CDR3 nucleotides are TGCGCCAGCAGCCCCCGATTCGGCGAGGGTGCCTACGAGCAGTACTTC.

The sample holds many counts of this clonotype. The DNA for the CDR3 is TGCAGCGGGGGAGCGGGGGGGCCGATTGAGCAGTTCTTC. Translating it yields CSGGAGGPIEQFF. The chain links TRBV29-1 to TRBJ2-1; 10 bases match TRBD2. CDR1 and CDR2 from the germline V gene are SQVTM and ANQGSEA. The CDR3 runs to 13 residues. The J segment lost 9 bases and the V segment lost 7 bases, leaving 9 bases of the junction unmatched.

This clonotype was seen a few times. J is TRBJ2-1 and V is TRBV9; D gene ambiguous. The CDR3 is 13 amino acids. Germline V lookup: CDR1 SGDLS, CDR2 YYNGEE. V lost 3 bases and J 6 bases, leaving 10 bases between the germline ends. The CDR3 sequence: CASSAQFANEQFF. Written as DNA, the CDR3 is TGTGCCAGCAGCGCCCAATTCGCCAATGAGCAGTTCTTC.

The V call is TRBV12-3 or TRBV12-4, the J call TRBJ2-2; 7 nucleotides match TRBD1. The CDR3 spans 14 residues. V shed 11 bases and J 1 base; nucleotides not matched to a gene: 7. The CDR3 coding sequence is TGTGCCCTCAGGGGGACGCAGAACACCGGGGAGCTGTTTTTT. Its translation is CALRGTQNTGELFF.

Here the CDR3 reads CASSPGQGALDTQYF. The CDR3 bases are TGTGCCAGCAGTCCGGGACAGGGGGCTTTAGATACGCAGTATTTT. The genes are TRBV12-3 or TRBV12-4 and TRBJ2-3, with 12 bases that match TRBD1. V shed 5 bases and J 5 bases; nucleotides not matched to a gene: 5. The CDR3 sequence is 15 residues long.

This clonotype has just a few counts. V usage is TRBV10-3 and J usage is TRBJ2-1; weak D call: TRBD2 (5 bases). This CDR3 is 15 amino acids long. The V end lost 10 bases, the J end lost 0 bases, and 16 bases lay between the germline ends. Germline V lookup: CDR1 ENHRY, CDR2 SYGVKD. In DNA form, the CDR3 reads TGTGCCACCCAAGAGGGCAGGAGCTCCTACAATGAGCAGTTCTTC. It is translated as CATQEGRSSYNEQFF.

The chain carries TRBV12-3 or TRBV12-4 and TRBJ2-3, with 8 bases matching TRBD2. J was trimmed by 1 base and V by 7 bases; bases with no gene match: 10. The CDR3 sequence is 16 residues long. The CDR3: CASTDGGALGTDTQYF. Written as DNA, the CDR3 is TGTGCCAGCACCGACGGGGGGGCTTTGGGCACAGATACGCAGTATTTT.

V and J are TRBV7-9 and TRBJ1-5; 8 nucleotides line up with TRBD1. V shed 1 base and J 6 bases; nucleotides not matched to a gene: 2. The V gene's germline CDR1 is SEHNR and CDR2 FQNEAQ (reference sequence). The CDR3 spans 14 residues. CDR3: CASSLEGQGQPQHF. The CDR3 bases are TGTGCCAGCAGCTTAGAAGGACAGGGTCAGCCCCAGCATTTT. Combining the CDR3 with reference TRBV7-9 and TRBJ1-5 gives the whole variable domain DTGVSQNPRHKITKRGQNVTFRCDPISEHNRLYWYRQTLGQGPEFLTYFQNEAQLEKSRLLSDRFSAERPKGSFSTLEIQRTEQGDSAMYLCASSLEGQGQPQHFGDGTRLSIL.

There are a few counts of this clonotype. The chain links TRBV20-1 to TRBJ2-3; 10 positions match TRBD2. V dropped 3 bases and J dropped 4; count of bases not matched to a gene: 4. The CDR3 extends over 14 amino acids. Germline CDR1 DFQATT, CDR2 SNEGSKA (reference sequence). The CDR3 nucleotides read TGCAGTGCTAGCCCAGCGGGGGGGGCAGATACGCAGTATTTT. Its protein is CSASPAGGADTQYF.

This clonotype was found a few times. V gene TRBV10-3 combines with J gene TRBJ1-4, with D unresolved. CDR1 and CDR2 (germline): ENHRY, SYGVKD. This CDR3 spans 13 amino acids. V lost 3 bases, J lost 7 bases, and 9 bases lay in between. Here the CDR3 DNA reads TGTGCCATCAGTGAAGCACGGGGTGAAAAACTGTTTTTT. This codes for CAISEARGEKLFF.

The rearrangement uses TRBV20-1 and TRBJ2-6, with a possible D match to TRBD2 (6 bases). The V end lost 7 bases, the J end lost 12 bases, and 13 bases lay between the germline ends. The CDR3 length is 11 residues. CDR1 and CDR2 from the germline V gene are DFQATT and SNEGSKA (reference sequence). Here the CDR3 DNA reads TGCAGTGTCCCGAGGGGAGGCGTCCTGACTTTC. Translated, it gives CSVPRGGVLTF.

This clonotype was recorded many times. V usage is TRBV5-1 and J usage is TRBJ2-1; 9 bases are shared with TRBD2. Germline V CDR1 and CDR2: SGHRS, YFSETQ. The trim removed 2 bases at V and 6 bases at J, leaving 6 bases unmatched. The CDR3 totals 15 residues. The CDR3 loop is CASSLDPGLANEQFF. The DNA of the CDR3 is TGCGCCAGCAGCTTAGATCCGGGACTAGCCAATGAGCAGTTCTTC.

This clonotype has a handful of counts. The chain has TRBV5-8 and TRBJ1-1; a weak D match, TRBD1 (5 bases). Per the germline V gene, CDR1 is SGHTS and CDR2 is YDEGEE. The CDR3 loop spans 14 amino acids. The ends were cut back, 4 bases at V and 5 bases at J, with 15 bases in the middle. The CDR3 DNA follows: TGTGCCAGCAGCGAATTAACAGGAGTAACTGAAGCTTTCTTT. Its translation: CASSELTGVTEAFF.

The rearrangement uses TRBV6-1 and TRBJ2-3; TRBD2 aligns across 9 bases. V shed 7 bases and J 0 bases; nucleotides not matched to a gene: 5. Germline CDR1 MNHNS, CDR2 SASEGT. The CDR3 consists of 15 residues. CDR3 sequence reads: CASNIAGVSTDTQYF. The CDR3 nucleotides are TGTGCCAGCAATATAGCGGGGGTTAGCACAGATACGCAGTATTTT.

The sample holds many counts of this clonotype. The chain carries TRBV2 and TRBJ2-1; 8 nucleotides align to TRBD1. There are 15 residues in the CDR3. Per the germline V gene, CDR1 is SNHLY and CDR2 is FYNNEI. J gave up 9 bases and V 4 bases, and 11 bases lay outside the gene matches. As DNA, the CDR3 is TGTGCCAGCAGTGGGGAACAGGGGGTGGCAAGTGAGCAGTTCTTC. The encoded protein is CASSGEQGVASEQFF.

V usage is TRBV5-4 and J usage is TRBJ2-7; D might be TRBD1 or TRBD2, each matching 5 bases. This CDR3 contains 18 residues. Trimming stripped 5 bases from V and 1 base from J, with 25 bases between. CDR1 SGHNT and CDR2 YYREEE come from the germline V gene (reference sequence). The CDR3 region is CASSFTKLPGRESYEQYF. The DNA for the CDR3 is TGTGCCAGCAGTTTTACAAAACTACCGGGACGGGAATCCTACGAGCAGTACTTC. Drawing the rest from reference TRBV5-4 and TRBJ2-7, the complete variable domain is ETGVTQSPTHLIKTRGQQVTLRCSSQSGHNTVSWYQQALGQGPQFIFQYYREEENGRGNFPPRFSGLQFPNYSSELNVNALELDDSALYLCASSFTKLPGRESYEQYFGPGTRLTVT.

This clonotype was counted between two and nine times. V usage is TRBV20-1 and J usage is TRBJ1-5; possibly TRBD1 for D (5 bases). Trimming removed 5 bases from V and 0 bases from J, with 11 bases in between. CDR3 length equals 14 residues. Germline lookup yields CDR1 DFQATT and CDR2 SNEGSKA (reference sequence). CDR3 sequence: CSAGGHLSNQPQHF. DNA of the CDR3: TGCAGTGCTGGTGGACACCTTAGCAATCAGCCCCAGCATTTT.

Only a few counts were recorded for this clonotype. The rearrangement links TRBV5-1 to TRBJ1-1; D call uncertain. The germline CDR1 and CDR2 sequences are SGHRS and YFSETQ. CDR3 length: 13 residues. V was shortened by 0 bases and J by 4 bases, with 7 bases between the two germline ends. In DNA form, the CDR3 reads TGCGCCAGCAGCTTGGCCATCGGCACTGAAGCTTTCTTT. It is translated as CASSLAIGTEAFF.

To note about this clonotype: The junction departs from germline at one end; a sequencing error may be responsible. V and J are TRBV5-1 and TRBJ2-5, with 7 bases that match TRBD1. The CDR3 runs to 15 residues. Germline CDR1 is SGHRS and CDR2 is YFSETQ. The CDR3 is CASSILPGQQETEYF. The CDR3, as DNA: TGCGCCAGCAGCATACTTCCGGGACAGCAAGAGACCGAGTACTTC.

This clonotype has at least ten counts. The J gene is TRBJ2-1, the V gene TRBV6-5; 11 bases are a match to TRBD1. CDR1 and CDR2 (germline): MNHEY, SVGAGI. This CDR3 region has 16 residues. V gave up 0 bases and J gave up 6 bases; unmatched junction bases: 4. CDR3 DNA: TGTGCCAGCAGTTACTCGAAAGGGACAGGGGGCAATGAGCAGTTCTTC. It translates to CASSYSKGTGGNEQFF.